This TCR beta chain was obtained from a study of a mutant IDH1 vaccine in newly diagnosed glioma. Study in general: Vaccination followed radiotherapy alone by 4-6 weeks, or accompanied temozolomide cycles. Treated patients comprised approximately 60% males and approximately 40% females, mean age roughly 44 years.

The repertoire was sequenced with immunoSEQ multiplex PCR; TCRdb's copy has only in-frame clones and lacks some. The sample has about 36,000 clones; roughly 81% are singletons. Concerning this clone itself: Its antigen is still unknown.

Noted time point: week 5, during vaccination. Doses of 300 ug of mutant IDH1 20-mer peptide were given with topical imiquimod. The germline V gene has CDR1 DFQATT and CDR2 SNEGSKA (reference sequence). V lost 7 bases to trimming and J lost 4 bases, with 9 bases between them. CDR3 length equals 11 residues. The V gene is TRBV20-1, the J gene TRBJ2-3; possibly TRBD2 for D (5 bases). Sequencing was performed on PBMCs, taken from a glioma patient whose treatment included an IDH1 peptide vaccine. The TCR originated in a man aged 50-59 years with glioma. The CDR3, as DNA: TGCAGTGTTCCGAGGGCAGATACGCAGTATTTT. Translated: CSVPRADTQYF.